These 4 T cell receptor beta chains were sequenced from one sample in a study of T cell repertoires in cytomegalovirus infection. TCRdb recomputed calls from the reads with MiXCR, one row per CDR3 protein. Of about 180,000 distinct CDR3 sequences listed, about 17% are singletons. Sequenced input: CD8+ T cells from PBMCs. Source of these receptors: a human donor in good health (CMV status not recorded). Some clones in this sample may be carry-over from other donors' samples.

The chain employs TRBV6-1 and TRBJ2-1; D gene uncertain. The CDR3 has 18 residues. Germline V gives CDR1 MNHNS, CDR2 SASEGT. V lost 6 bases, J lost 0 bases, and 21 bases lay in between. The DNA of the CDR3 is TGTGCCAGCAGCCTCCGGCCTCCAGTTGTCTCCTCCTACAATGAGCAGTTCTTC. Its translation is CASSLRPPVVSSYNEQFF.

This clonotype was picked up a small number of times. The J gene is TRBJ1-1, the V gene TRBV6-2 or TRBV6-3, with 8 bases that match TRBD1. J lost 1 base, V lost 4 bases, and 8 bases had no gene match. Per the germline V gene, CDR1 is MNHEY and CDR2 is SVGEGT. The CDR3 contains 16 residues. CDR3 sequence: CASSSLDRVGNTEAFF. In DNA form, the CDR3 reads TGTGCCAGCAGTTCTCTGGACAGGGTGGGGAACACTGAAGCTTTCTTT.

In DNA, the CDR3 is TGTGCCAGCAGCTTAAATGGGGGGGCGCTGACTGAAGCTTTCTTT. Translation gives CASSLNGGALTEAFF. V and J are TRBV7-2 and TRBJ1-1; D is possibly TRBD1 (6 bases). This CDR3 has 15 amino acids. The V end was cut by 2 bases, the J end by 5 bases, with 15 bases between. The germline CDR1 and CDR2 sequences are SGHTA and FQGNSA. Based on the CDR3 plus reference TRBV7-2 and TRBJ1-1, the full variable domain is GAGVSQSPSNKVTEKGKDVELRCDPISGHTALYWYRQSLGQGLEFLIYFQGNSAPDKSGLPSDRFSAERTGGSVSTLTIQRTQQEDSAVYLCASSLNGGALTEAFFGQGTRLTVV.

This clonotype has a handful of counts. This chain joins TRBV7-2 and TRBJ1-1; D is ambiguous. The CDR3 is 13 residues long. Per the germline V gene, CDR1 is SGHTA and CDR2 is FQGNSA. V lost 6 bases and J 4 bases, leaving 12 bases between the germline ends. The CDR3 loop is CASSPVSGTEAFF. For the CDR3, the DNA is TGTGCCAGCAGTCCGGTCAGCGGCACTGAAGCTTTCTTT.